The 12 T cell receptor beta chains below all came from one sample that was sequenced in a study of CD4 T cells in relation to SARS-CoV-2 and coronaviruses. The protocol was immunoSEQ multiplex PCR, while the TCRdb copy is restricted to in-frame clones and leaves out a portion. Among more than 15,000 clones listed, approximately 80% were seen once. CD4+ T cells from unexposed donors were obtained before the COVID-19 pandemic (2011-2018). Isolation of CD4+ T cells took place after approximately eleven days in culture. These receptors' targets are unknown. Material for sequencing was CD4+ T cells from PBMCs, cultured in vitro. Source of these receptors: a human donor in good health.

This chain uses TRBV21-1 with TRBJ2-1; the table calls TRBD2, which could not be checked here. TRBV21-1 is a recognized pseudogene. This CDR3 comprises 19 residues. The CDR3 loop reads CASSNPGTSGVSSYNEQFF. In nucleotides, the CDR3 is TGTGCCAGCAGCAACCCCGGGACTAGCGGTGTTAGCTCCTACAATGAGCAGTTCTTC.

This clone was found a few times. The rearrangement links TRBV20-1 to TRBJ2-1; 10 bases match TRBD1. Germline V lookup: CDR1 DFQATT, CDR2 SNEGSKA (reference sequence). The CDR3 length is 15 residues. V lost 3 bases, J lost 4 bases, and 6 bases stayed unmatched. The CDR3: CSASAQDRGYNEQFF. Written as DNA, the CDR3 is TGCAGTGCTAGTGCCCAGGACAGGGGGTACAATGAGCAGTTCTTC.

This clone was observed a handful of times. The rearrangement links TRBV5-4 to TRBJ2-7; the D gene is possibly TRBD2 (6 bases). This CDR3 spans 14 amino acids. Trimming cost V 4 bases and J 3 bases, with 14 bases left between them. Germline V lookup: CDR1 SGHNT, CDR2 YYREEE (reference sequence). The CDR3 bases are TGTGCCAGCAGCCGCGACGGACTAAGCTACGAGCAGTACTTC. It codes for CASSRDGLSYEQYF.

The genes are TRBV10-2 and TRBJ2-7; D not resolved. The CDR3 loop spans 11 amino acids. The ends were cut back, 0 bases at V and 6 bases at J, with 3 bases in the middle. Germline lookup yields CDR1 WSHSY and CDR2 SAAADI. Here the CDR3 DNA reads TGCGCCAGCAGTGAGTCCGGCGAGCAGTACTTC. Protein sequence: CASSESGEQYF.

The V call is TRBV7-9, the J call TRBJ2-7; D not certain. CDR1 and CDR2 from the germline V gene are SEHNR and FQNEAQ (reference sequence). V was shortened by 5 bases and J by 5 bases, with 7 bases between the two germline ends. This CDR3 has 11 residues. As DNA, the CDR3 is TGTGCCAGCAGCGGTGGACACGAGCAGTACTTC. It yields the protein CASSGGHEQYF.

This clone turned up a few times. The chain uses TRBV10-3 and TRBJ2-7; D uncertain. Germline assignment: CDR1 ENHRY and CDR2 SYGVKD. This CDR3 has 12 amino acids. Trimming shortened V by 0 bases and J by 3 bases, and 3 bases separated the two germline ends. CDR3: CAISESSYEQYF. In DNA form, the CDR3 reads TGTGCCATCAGTGAGTCGAGCTACGAGCAGTACTTC.

The chain combines TRBV27 with TRBJ2-3; possibly TRBD2 for D (6 bases). The CDR3 has 21 amino acids. The ends were cut back, 2 bases at V and 4 bases at J, with 31 bases in the middle. The germline gives CDR1 MNHEY, CDR2 SMNVEV (reference sequence). The CDR3 DNA sequence: TGTGCCAGCAGTTTAAGACTCCAGCGGGCACACGTAAAGGACGACGCAGATACGCAGTATTTT. Translation: CASSLRLQRAHVKDDADTQYF.

The V and J genes are TRBV27 and TRBJ2-1, with D perhaps TRBD1 (5 bases). CDR1 MNHEY and CDR2 SMNVEV come from the germline V gene (reference sequence). The CDR3 sequence is 19 residues long. V was clipped by 2 bases and J by 2 bases, with 22 bases between them. The CDR3 DNA sequence: TGTGCCAGCAGTTTACCCACCAACCGACACAGGAGTACCTACAATGAGCAGTTCTTC. It translates to CASSLPTNRHRSTYNEQFF.

The chain couples TRBV5-1 to TRBJ2-2; 8 nucleotides line up with TRBD2. With V trimmed by 2 bases and J by 1 base, 1 base remained unmatched. The germline V gene encodes CDR1 SGHRS and CDR2 YFSETQ. This CDR3 has 15 amino acids. The DNA for the CDR3 is TGCGCCAGCAGCTTAACTAGCGGGAACACCGGGGAGCTGTTTTTT. It encodes CASSLTSGNTGELFF.

The V call is TRBV10-3, the J call TRBJ2-7, with D perhaps being TRBD1 or TRBD2 (5 bases each). The germline V gene encodes CDR1 ENHRY and CDR2 SYGVKD. This CDR3 is built from 14 residues. V dropped 10 bases and J dropped 4 bases, with 20 bases sitting between them. The CDR3 loop is CATGDGSRRYEQYF. For the CDR3, the DNA is TGTGCCACCGGGGACGGATCCAGAAGATACGAGCAGTACTTC.

The chain combines TRBV10-3 with TRBJ1-6, with TRBD1 identical over 7 bases. The germline CDR1 and CDR2 sequences are ENHRY and SYGVKD. This CDR3 contains 15 residues. Trimming cost V 4 bases and J 10 bases; bases outside gene matches: 10. The CDR3 sequence: CAISGGSTGDSPLHF. The DNA for the CDR3 is TGTGCCATCAGTGGGGGGTCCACAGGGGACTCACCCCTCCACTTT.

This clone was counted only a few times. This chain uses TRBV5-1 with TRBJ2-7; D unresolved. The germline CDR1 and CDR2 sequences are SGHRS and YFSETQ. V dropped 0 bases and J dropped 5 bases, with 12 bases sitting between them. This CDR3 contains 14 residues. CDR3 loop: CASSLARPGDEQYF. CDR3 in DNA: TGCGCCAGCAGCTTGGCCAGGCCGGGCGACGAGCAGTACTTC.